The rows below give T cell receptor beta chains drawn from one sample of a study of OX40 agonist ivuxolimab in advanced cancers. This table comes from immunoSEQ multiplex PCR, and its TCRdb copy is limited to in-frame clones, with some not included. In the table there are under 50,000 clones, 75% to 80% of which are singletons. The material sequenced was CD4+ or CD8+ T cells sorted from blood, taken in a trial of the OX40 agonist ivuxolimab. The source is an adult with an advanced solid tumor such as melanoma, head and neck, liver or kidney cancer. CDR3s include the opening cysteine and the closing phenylalanine or tryptophan. Each record gives: CDR3 DNA, CDR3 protein, V gene, clone size, J gene, D gene. The D gene is left open where the match is weak. Clone size is not always given. Where it is, it says once, few, many or a class for expanded clones.

CDR3 DNA: TGTGCCAGCTCAGCTCGACAGGGAACCACCTACAATGAGCAGTTCTTC; CDR3 protein: CASSARQGTTYNEQFF; V gene: TRBV18; clone size: -; J gene: TRBJ2-1; D gene: TRBD1
CDR3 DNA: TGTGCCAGCATCCCCCGGGGGGCCACTGAAGCTTTCTTT; CDR3 protein: CASIPRGATEAFF; V gene: TRBV5-4; clone size: -; J gene: TRBJ1-1; D gene: -
CDR3 DNA: TGTGCCAGCAGCTTGGTAACTAGCAAACCAGACAATGAGCAGTTCTTC; CDR3 protein: CASSLVTSKPDNEQFF; V gene: TRBV7-9; clone size: -; J gene: TRBJ2-1; D gene: -
CDR3 DNA: TGTGCCAGCAGCTTAGTAGGGGCAGGGTCAACCTACGAGCAGTACTTC; CDR3 protein: CASSLVGAGSTYEQYF; V gene: TRBV11-2; clone size: once; J gene: TRBJ2-7; D gene: -
CDR3 DNA: TGCGCCAGCAGCTTGCTAGGGGGGCGTAATCAGCCCCAGCATTTT; CDR3 protein: CASSLLGGRNQPQHF; V gene: TRBV5-1; clone size: -; J gene: TRBJ1-5; D gene: -
CDR3 DNA: TGTGCCAGCAGTGAAGATAGGGGCAGCAATCAGCCCCAGCATTTT; CDR3 protein: CASSEDRGSNQPQHF; V gene: TRBV6-1; clone size: few; J gene: TRBJ1-5; D gene: -
CDR3 DNA: TGCGCCAGCAGCTCTTCAGGGGGCGCGGGAGGAAACACCATATATTTT; CDR3 protein: CASSSSGGAGGNTIYF; V gene: TRBV5-1; clone size: -; J gene: TRBJ1-3; D gene: TRBD1
CDR3 DNA: TGTGCCAGCAGCTACCCCCCCCCGGTGAGCTCCTACGAGCAGTACTTC; CDR3 protein: CASSYPPPVSSYEQYF; V gene: TRBV7-9; clone size: once; J gene: TRBJ2-7; D gene: -
CDR3 DNA: TGCGCCAGCAGCATCGGCCCTGGAGGGAACACTGAAGCTTTCTTT; CDR3 protein: CASSIGPGGNTEAFF; V gene: TRBV5-1; clone size: -; J gene: TRBJ1-1; D gene: -
CDR3 DNA: TGTGCCAGCAGCTTAGGGGACAGGACCTATGGCTACACCTTC; CDR3 protein: CASSLGDRTYGYTF; V gene: TRBV7-2; clone size: -; J gene: TRBJ1-2; D gene: TRBD1
CDR3 DNA: TGTGCCAGCAGTTTATACAGGGGCCAAGAGACCCAGTACTTC; CDR3 protein: CASSLYRGQETQYF; V gene: TRBV27; clone size: -; J gene: TRBJ2-5; D gene: TRBD1
CDR3 DNA: TGTGCCAGCAGTGTCCTAGCGGGAGCCCCCCAAGAGCAGTTCTTC; CDR3 protein: CASSVLAGAPQEQFF; V gene: TRBV2; clone size: -; J gene: TRBJ2-1; D gene: TRBD2
CDR3 DNA: TGCAGCGTTGTTCGTGTGGGCACTGAAGCTTTCTTT; CDR3 protein: CSVVRVGTEAFF; V gene: TRBV29-1; clone size: -; J gene: TRBJ1-1; D gene: -
CDR3 DNA: TGTGCCAGCAGTCTGGGACTCCCACTCTCTGGGGCCAACGTCCTGACTTTC; CDR3 protein: CASSLGLPLSGANVLTF; V gene: TRBV5-5; clone size: -; J gene: TRBJ2-6; D gene: -
CDR3 DNA: TGCGCCAGCAAGGGGATCTATGGCTACACCTTC; CDR3 protein: CASKGIYGYTF; V gene: TRBV10-1; clone size: few; J gene: TRBJ1-2; D gene: -
CDR3 DNA: TGTGCCAGTAGTATCCAAATTGGGTACGAGCAGTACTTC; CDR3 protein: CASSIQIGYEQYF; V gene: TRBV19; clone size: -; J gene: TRBJ2-7; D gene: -
CDR3 DNA: TGTGCCAGCAGTTTAGTCGGGACAGACCAAGAGACCCAGTACTTC; CDR3 protein: CASSLVGTDQETQYF; V gene: TRBV27; clone size: -; J gene: TRBJ2-5; D gene: TRBD1
CDR3 DNA: TGTGCCAGTATCCCGGAGGGACATCGTGAAGCTTTCTTT; CDR3 protein: CASIPEGHREAFF; V gene: TRBV19; clone size: -; J gene: TRBJ1-1; D gene: -
CDR3 DNA: TGTGCCTGGACCTCCGGGGCAAGGGGTACGCAGTATTTT; CDR3 protein: CAWTSGARGTQYF; V gene: TRBV30; clone size: few; J gene: TRBJ2-3; D gene: -
CDR3 DNA: TGTGCCAGCAGAGATGGACAGGGGGCGAATCAGCCCCAGCATTTT; CDR3 protein: CASRDGQGANQPQHF; V gene: TRBV28; clone size: once; J gene: TRBJ1-5; D gene: TRBD1
CDR3 DNA: TGTGCCAGCAGTCTTTCAGCGGGCTCCTACAATGAGCAGTTCTTC; CDR3 protein: CASSLSAGSYNEQFF; V gene: TRBV6-5; clone size: -; J gene: TRBJ2-1; D gene: -
CDR3 DNA: TGTGCCAGCAGCTTGGACAGCACCTACAATGAGCAGTTCTTC; CDR3 protein: CASSLDSTYNEQFF; V gene: TRBV5-4; clone size: -; J gene: TRBJ2-1; D gene: -
CDR3 DNA: TGCGCCAGCAGCCAAGATGGGACCGGGACAGGGGTTTCCTACGAGCAGTACTTC; CDR3 protein: CASSQDGTGTGVSYEQYF; V gene: TRBV4-1; clone size: -; J gene: TRBJ2-7; D gene: TRBD1
CDR3 DNA: TGTGCCAGCAGCTACAGCGGGAGGGGTCGAGATACGCAGTATTTT; CDR3 protein: CASSYSGRGRDTQYF; V gene: TRBV5-6; clone size: -; J gene: TRBJ2-3; D gene: TRBD2
CDR3 DNA: TGTGCCAGCAGCCAATCTAAGGGGGGTGAAGCTTTCTTT; CDR3 protein: CASSQSKGGEAFF; V gene: TRBV6-5; clone size: once; J gene: TRBJ1-1; D gene: -
CDR3 DNA: TGTGCCAGCGTTATGACAGGGGTGGGTGAAAAACTGTTTTTT; CDR3 protein: CASVMTGVGEKLFF; V gene: TRBV2; clone size: -; J gene: TRBJ1-4; D gene: TRBD1
CDR3 DNA: TGTGCCAGCAGCCTCTACACGAACACTGAAGCTTTCTTT; CDR3 protein: CASSLYTNTEAFF; V gene: TRBV7-2; clone size: -; J gene: TRBJ1-1; D gene: -
CDR3 DNA: TGCGCCAGCAGCGCACTACTAGGTGGAAGCGACGAGCAGTACTTC; CDR3 protein: CASSALLGGSDEQYF; V gene: TRBV5-1; clone size: -; J gene: TRBJ2-7; D gene: -
CDR3 DNA: TGTGCCAGCAGCCACAGGGTCCTAGAGACCCAGTACTTC; CDR3 protein: CASSHRVLETQYF; V gene: TRBV7-8; clone size: -; J gene: TRBJ2-5; D gene: -